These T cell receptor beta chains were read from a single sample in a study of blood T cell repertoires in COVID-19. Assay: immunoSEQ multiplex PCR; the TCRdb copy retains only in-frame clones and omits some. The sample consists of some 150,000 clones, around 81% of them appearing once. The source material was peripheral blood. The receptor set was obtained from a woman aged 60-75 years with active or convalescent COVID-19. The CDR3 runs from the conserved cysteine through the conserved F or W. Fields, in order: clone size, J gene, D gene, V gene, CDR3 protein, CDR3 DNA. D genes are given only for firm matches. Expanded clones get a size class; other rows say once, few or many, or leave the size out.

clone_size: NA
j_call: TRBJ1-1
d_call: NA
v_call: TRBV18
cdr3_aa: CASSPLTGSEGEAFF
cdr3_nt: TGTGCCAGCTCACCATTAACAGGGAGTGAGGGTGAAGCTTTCTTT

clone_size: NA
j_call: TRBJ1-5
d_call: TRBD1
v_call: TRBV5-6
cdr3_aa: CASSFRGTGVQPQHF
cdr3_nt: TGTGCCAGCAGCTTCCGGGGGACAGGGGTTCAGCCCCAGCATTTT

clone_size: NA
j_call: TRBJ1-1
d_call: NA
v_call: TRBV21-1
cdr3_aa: CASSFGTGPNTEAFF
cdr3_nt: TGTGCCAGCAGCTTCGGGACAGGTCCAAACACTGAAGCTTTCTTT

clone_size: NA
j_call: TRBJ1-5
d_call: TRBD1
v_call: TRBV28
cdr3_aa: CASDYTRGGFLPQHF
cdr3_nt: TGTGCCAGCGATTATACAAGAGGGGGCTTTTTGCCCCAGCATTTT

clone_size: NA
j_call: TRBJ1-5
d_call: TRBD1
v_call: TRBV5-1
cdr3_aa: CASSLTGVGLEPQHF
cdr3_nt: TGCGCCAGCAGCTTGACAGGGGTCGGTTTGGAGCCCCAGCATTTT

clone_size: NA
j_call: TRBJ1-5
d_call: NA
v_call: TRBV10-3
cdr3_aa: CAISQTGSDQPQHF
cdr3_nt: TGTGCCATCAGCCAGACAGGATCGGATCAGCCCCAGCATTTT

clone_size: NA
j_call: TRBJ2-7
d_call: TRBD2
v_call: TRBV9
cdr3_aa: CASSVGLAGDGEQYF
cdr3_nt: TGTGCCAGCAGCGTAGGACTAGCGGGAGACGGCGAGCAGTACTTC

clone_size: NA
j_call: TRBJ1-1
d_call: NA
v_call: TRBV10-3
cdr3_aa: CAIMAENTEAFF
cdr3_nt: TGTGCCATCATGGCGGAGAACACTGAAGCTTTCTTT

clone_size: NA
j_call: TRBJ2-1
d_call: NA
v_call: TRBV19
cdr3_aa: CASGSDSETGEQFF
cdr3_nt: TGTGCCAGTGGCTCGGACTCGGAGACAGGTGAGCAGTTCTTC

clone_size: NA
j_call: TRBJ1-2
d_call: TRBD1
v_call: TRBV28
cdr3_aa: CASSLYGQGNGYTF
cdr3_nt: TGTGCCAGCAGTTTATATGGACAGGGAAATGGCTACACCTTC

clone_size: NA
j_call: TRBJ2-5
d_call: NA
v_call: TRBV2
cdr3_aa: CASSLLGQETQYF
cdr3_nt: TGTGCCAGCAGCTTACTAGGGCAAGAGACCCAGTACTTC

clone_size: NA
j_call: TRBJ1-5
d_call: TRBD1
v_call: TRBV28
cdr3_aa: CASSSVDRGNQPQHF
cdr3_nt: TGTGCCAGCAGTTCCGTTGACAGGGGCAATCAGCCCCAGCATTTT

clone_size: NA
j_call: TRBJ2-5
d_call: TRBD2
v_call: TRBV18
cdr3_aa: CASSPWGGETQYF
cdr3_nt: TGTGCCAGCTCCCCCTGGGGGGGAGAGACCCAGTACTTC

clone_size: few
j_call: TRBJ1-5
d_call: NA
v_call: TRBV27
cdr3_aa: CASSLGAGVQPQHF
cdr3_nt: TGTGCCAGCAGTTTGGGGGCAGGGGTACAGCCCCAGCATTTT

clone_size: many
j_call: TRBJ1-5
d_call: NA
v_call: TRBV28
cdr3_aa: CASSFTGTNQPQHF
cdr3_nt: TGTGCCAGCAGTTTTACAGGGACCAATCAGCCCCAGCATTTT

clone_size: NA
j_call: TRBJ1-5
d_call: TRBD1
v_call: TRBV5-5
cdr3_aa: CASSLTGTGLNQPQHF
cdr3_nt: TGTGCCAGCAGCTTGACCGGGACAGGGCTCAATCAGCCCCAGCATTTT

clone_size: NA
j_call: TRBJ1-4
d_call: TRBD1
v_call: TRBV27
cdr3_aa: CASSLGQGGTGKLFF
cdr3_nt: TGTGCCAGCAGCCTCGGACAGGGAGGAACGGGAAAACTGTTTTTT

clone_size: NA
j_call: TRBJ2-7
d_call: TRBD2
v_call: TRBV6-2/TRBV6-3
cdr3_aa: CASSSTWTSGRLRSSYEQYF
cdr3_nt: TGTGCCAGCAGTTCCACCTGGACTAGCGGGAGATTAAGGAGCTCCTACGAGCAGTACTTC

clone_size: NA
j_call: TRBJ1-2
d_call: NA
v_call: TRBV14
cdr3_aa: CASSQVGGSISGTF
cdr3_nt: TGTGCCAGCAGCCAAGTGGGTGGATCAATTAGCGGCACCTTC

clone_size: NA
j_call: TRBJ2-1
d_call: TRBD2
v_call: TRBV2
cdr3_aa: CASSLSGGAILEQFF
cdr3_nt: TGTGCCAGCAGTCTTAGCGGGGGGGCCATATTGGAGCAGTTCTTC

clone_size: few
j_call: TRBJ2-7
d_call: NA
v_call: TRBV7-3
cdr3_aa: CASSLCSYEQYF
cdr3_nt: TGTGCCAGCAGCTTATGCAGCTACGAGCAGTACTTC

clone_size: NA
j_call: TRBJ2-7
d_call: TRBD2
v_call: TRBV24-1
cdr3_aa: CATSDPGTSVYEQYF
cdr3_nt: TGTGCCACCAGTGATCCCGGGACTAGCGTCTACGAGCAGTACTTC

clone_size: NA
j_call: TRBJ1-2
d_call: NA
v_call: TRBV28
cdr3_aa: CASSAPLKGINYGYTF
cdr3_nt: TGTGCCAGCAGTGCCCCCTTAAAGGGGATAAACTATGGCTACACCTTC

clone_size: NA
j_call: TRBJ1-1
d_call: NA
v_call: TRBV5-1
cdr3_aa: CASSIAQGMNTEAFF
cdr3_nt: TGCGCCAGCAGCATCGCACAGGGAATGAACACTGAAGCTTTCTTT

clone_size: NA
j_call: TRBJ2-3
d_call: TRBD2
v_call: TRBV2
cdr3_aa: CASSRGTSGGASDTQYF
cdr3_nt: TGTGCCAGCAGTCGAGGGACTAGCGGGGGGGCCTCAGATACGCAGTATTTT

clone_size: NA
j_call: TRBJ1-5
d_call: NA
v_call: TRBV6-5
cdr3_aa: CASRRSGMGNQPQHF
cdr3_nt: TGTGCCAGCAGACGATCAGGAATGGGCAATCAGCCCCAGCATTTT

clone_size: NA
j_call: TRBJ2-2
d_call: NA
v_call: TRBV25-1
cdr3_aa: CASTKVGVPGELFF
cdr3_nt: TGTGCCAGCACCAAAGTAGGGGTCCCCGGGGAGCTGTTTTTT

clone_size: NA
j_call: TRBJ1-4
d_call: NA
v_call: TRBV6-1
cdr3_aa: CASSEGQGGLTNEKLFF
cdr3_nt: TGTGCCAGCAGTGAAGGGCAGGGAGGCCTAACTAATGAAAAACTGTTTTTT

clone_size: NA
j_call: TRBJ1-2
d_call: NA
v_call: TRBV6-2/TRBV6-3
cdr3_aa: CASSYSRQAGGYTF
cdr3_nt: TGTGCCAGCAGTTACTCGAGACAGGCTGGCGGCTACACCTTC

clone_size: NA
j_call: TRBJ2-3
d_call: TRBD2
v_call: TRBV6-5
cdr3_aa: CASSWVAGRGDTQYF
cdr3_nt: TGTGCCAGCAGTTGGGTAGCGGGAAGGGGAGATACGCAGTATTTT

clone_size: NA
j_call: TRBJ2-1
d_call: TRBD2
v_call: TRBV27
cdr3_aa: CASSLAGLEWFF
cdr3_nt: TGTGCCAGCAGTTTGGCCGGACTAGAGTGGTTCTTC

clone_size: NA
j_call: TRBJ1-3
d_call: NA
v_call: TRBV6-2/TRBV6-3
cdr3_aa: CASSYSSALLRGNTIYF
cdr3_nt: TGTGCCAGCAGTTACTCGAGCGCACTTCTTAGGGGAAACACCATATATTTT

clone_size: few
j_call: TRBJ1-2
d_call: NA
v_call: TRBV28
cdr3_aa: CASSPPPGLGRGYTF
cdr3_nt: TGTGCCAGCAGTCCGCCACCAGGTTTAGGAAGGGGCTACACCTTC

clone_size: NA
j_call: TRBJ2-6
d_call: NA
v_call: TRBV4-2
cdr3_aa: CASSQDSGHISGANVLTF
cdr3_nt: TGTGCCAGCAGCCAAGATTCGGGACACATCTCTGGGGCCAACGTCCTGACTTTC

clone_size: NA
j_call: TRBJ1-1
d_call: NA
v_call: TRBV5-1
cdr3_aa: CASSSQGNGAEAFF
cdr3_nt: TGCGCCAGCAGCTCCCAGGGAAATGGGGCTGAAGCTTTCTTT

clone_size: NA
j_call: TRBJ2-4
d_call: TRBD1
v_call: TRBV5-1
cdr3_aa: CASSLDVTGENIQYF
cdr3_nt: TGCGCCAGCAGCTTGGATGTGACAGGGGAAAACATTCAGTACTTC

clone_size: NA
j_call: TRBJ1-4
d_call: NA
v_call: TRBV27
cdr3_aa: CASSEITNEKLFF
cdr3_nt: TGTGCCAGCAGTGAGATTACTAATGAAAAACTGTTTTTT

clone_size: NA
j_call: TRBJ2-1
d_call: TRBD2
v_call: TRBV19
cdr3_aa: CASTGTTSRYNEQFF
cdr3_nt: TGTGCCAGCACCGGGACTACGAGTCGGTACAATGAGCAGTTCTTC

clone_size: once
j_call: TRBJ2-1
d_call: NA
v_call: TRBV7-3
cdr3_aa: CASGVGGYNEQFF
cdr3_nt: TGTGCCAGCGGAGTAGGGGGCTACAATGAGCAGTTCTTC

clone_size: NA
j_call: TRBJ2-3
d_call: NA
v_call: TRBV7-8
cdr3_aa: CASSFWPGNTDTQYF
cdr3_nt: TGTGCCAGCAGCTTTTGGCCAGGGAACACAGATACGCAGTATTTT

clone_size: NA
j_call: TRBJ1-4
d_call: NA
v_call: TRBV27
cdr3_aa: CASITRWQASATNEKLFF
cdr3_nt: TGTGCCAGCATTACCCGCTGGCAGGCCTCTGCAACTAATGAAAAACTGTTTTTT

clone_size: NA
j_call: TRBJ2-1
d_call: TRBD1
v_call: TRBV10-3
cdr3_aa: CAISRVQGAAEQFF
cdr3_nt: TGTGCCATCAGCAGAGTACAGGGGGCAGCGGAGCAGTTCTTC

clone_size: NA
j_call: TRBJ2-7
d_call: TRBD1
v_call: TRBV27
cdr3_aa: CASKRLPGQGAGEQYF
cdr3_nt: TGTGCCAGCAAAAGGCTCCCGGGACAGGGGGCGGGAGAGCAGTACTTC

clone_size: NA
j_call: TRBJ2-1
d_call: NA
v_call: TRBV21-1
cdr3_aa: CASSTRLAGGLLFLYNEQFF
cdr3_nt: TGTGCCAGCAGCACGCGACTAGCGGGAGGGCTCCTTTTCCTATACAATGAGCAGTTCTTC

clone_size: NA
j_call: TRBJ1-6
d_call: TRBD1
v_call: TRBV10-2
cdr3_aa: CASSVTDRGSNSPLHF
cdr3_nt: TGCGCCAGCAGTGTTACAGACAGGGGAAGCAATTCACCCCTCCACTTT

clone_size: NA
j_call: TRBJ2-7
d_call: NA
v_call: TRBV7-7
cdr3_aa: CASSSSPSGEQYF
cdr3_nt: TGTGCTAGCAGCTCAAGTCCTTCGGGGGAGCAGTACTTC

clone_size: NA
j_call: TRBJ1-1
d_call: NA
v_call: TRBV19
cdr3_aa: CASSIGGAAFATEAFF
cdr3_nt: TGTGCCAGTAGTATAGGGGGAGCAGCTTTCGCCACTGAAGCTTTCTTT

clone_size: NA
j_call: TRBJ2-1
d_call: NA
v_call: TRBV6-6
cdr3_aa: CASTEESKRYNEQFF
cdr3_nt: TGTGCCAGCACGGAAGAGTCGAAGCGGTACAATGAGCAGTTCTTC

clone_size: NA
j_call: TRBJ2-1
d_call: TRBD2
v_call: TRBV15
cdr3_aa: CATSSLGGKYNEQFF
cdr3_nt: TGTGCCACCAGCAGCCTCGGGGGGAAGTACAATGAGCAGTTCTTC

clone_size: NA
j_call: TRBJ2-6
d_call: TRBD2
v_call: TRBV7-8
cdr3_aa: CASSLARGGAGANVLTF
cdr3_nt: TGTGCCAGCAGCTTAGCACGGGGAGGGGCTGGGGCCAACGTCCTGACTTTC

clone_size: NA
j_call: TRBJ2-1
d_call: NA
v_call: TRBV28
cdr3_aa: CASSFAAQGGGNYYYNEQFF
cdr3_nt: TGTGCCAGCAGTTTCGCCGCCCAGGGGGGTGGAAACTACTACTACAATGAGCAGTTCTTC

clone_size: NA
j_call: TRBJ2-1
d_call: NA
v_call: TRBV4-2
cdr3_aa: CASSQVTPGTAYNEQFF
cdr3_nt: TGTGCCAGCAGCCAAGTGACTCCCGGGACTGCTTACAATGAGCAGTTCTTC

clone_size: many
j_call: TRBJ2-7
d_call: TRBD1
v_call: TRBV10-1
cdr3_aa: CASSNLGTGSDEQYF
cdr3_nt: TGCGCCAGCTCAAATCTCGGGACAGGGAGCGACGAGCAGTACTTC

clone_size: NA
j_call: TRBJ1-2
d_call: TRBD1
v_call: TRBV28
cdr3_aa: CASQRQGAYYGYTF
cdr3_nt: TGTGCCAGCCAGAGACAGGGGGCCTACTATGGCTACACCTTC

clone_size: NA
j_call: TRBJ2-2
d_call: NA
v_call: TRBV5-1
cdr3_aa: CASSFREPNTGELFF
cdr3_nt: TGCGCCAGCAGCTTTCGGGAGCCGAACACCGGGGAGCTGTTTTTT

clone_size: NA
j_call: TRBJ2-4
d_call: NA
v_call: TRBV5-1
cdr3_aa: CASSLGQGAKNIQYF
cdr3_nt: TGCGCCAGCAGCTTGGGACAAGGAGCCAAAAACATTCAGTACTTC

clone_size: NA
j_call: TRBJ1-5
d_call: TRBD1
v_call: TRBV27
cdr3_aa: CASSLFTPTGGQTHSNQPQHF
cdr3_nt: TGTGCCAGCAGTTTGTTTACCCCGACAGGGGGCCAAACACACAGCAATCAGCCCCAGCATTTT

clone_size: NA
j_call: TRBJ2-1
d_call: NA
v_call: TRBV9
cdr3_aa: CASSPLTKDLDEQFF
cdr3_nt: TGTGCCAGCAGCCCCCTTACTAAGGATCTGGATGAGCAGTTCTTC

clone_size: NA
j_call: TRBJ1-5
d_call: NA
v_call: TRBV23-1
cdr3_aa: CASRHKQVMGQPQHF
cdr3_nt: TGCGCCAGCAGGCATAAACAGGTCATGGGGCAGCCCCAGCATTTT

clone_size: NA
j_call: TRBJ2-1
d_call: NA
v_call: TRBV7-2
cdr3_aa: CASSLWGRAGDEQFF
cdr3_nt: TGTGCCAGCAGCTTATGGGGGCGGGCCGGGGATGAGCAGTTCTTC